This T cell receptor (beta chain) comes out of a study of cytomegalovirus exposure and HLA in healthy donors. Use of 60 Vbeta and 13 Jbeta primers characterized the PCR. Clones were sequenced by immunoSEQ multiplex PCR, and TCRdb holds only the in-frame ones, with some missing. The table shows around 150,000 clones, with about 78% occurring only once. Germline V lookup: CDR1 SGHNT, CDR2 YYREEE (reference sequence). The CDR3 has 17 residues. V trimming: 0 bases; J trimming: 5 bases; junction bases outside the gene matches: 12. In its sample, this clone was seen once. The sample was PBMCs. This clonotype was obtained from a man aged 18 to 35 in good health and CMV-seronegative. V and J are TRBV5-4 and TRBJ1-1, with 8 bases aligning to TRBD1. The CDR3 here is CASSLGAGGADRTEAFF. DNA for the CDR3: TGTGCCAGCAGCTTGGGCGCAGGGGGCGCAGATCGGACTGAAGCTTTCTTT.